Each of the 5 T cell receptor beta chains below was sequenced from the same sample in a study of T cell repertoires in cytomegalovirus infection (dated by TCRdb to the late 2010s). Their antigen targets remain unknown. In the paper's terms, the treatment or condition label means: in vitro stimulation with specific CMV peptide epitopes to enrich CMV-specific T cells. For sequencing, an Illumina HiSeq 1500 was employed. TCRdb redid the processing of the public reads, applying fastp at Q25 and MiXCR, and retained in-frame beta chains. A single entry per CDR3 protein holds the most common genes and DNA from its merged rows. The sample table contains approximately 1,000,000 distinct CDR3 sequences; only one count was recorded for 25% to 40% of them. The ten largest make up roughly 12% of the sample. The sequencing here drew on cultured CD8+ T cells from PBMCs, taken from culture after CMV antigen stimulation. Source of these receptors: a human donor in good health (CMV status not recorded). Some clones in this sample may be carry-over from other donors' samples.

The sample holds many counts of this clonotype. V gene TRBV7-2 combines with J gene TRBJ1-6, with 9 bases fitting TRBD1. The CDR3 runs to 17 residues. Looked up from germline, CDR1 is SGHTA and CDR2 is FQGNSA. The V and J ends lost 2 bases and 5 bases, in that order; junction bases with no gene match: 7. The CDR3 here is CASSLSYRGPNNSPLHF. The DNA of the CDR3 is TGTGCCAGCAGCTTAAGTTACAGGGGGCCGAATAATTCACCCCTCCACTTT.

The genes are TRBV7-6 and TRBJ2-2, with D possibly called TRBD1 or TRBD2 (5 bases each). V shed 4 bases and J shed 4 bases, with 25 bases lying between them. Germline lookup yields CDR1 SGHVS and CDR2 FNYEAQ. CDR3 length: 19 residues. The CDR3 DNA is TGTGCCAGCAGCTACGGAGCCTTTTGGGGGATCTCGTCCACCGGGGAGCTGTTTTTT. As protein: CASSYGAFWGISSTGELFF.

The V call is TRBV29-1, the J call TRBJ1-1; tentative D call: TRBD1 (6 bases). The V gene's germline CDR1 is SQVTM and CDR2 ANQGSEA. V was trimmed by 6 bases and J by 2 bases, leaving 13 bases between them. The CDR3 sequence is 13 residues long. This chain's CDR3 is CSVADRTNTEAFF. The CDR3 nucleotides are TGCAGCGTCGCAGACAGGACCAACACTGAAGCTTTCTTT. Based on the CDR3 plus reference TRBV29-1 and TRBJ1-1, the full variable domain is SAVISQKPSRDICQRGTSLTIQCQVDSQVTMMFWYRQQPGQSLTLIATANQGSEATYESGFVIDKFPISRPNLTFSTLTVSNMSPEDSSIYLCSVADRTNTEAFFGQGTRLTVV.

This clonotype was seen a handful of times. The CDR3 coding sequence is TGTGCCAGCAGTCTCTCCGCAACGTGGGATACGCAGTATTTT. It translates to CASSLSATWDTQYF. The chain has TRBV12-3 or TRBV12-4 and TRBJ2-3; no reliable D call. CDR3 size: 14 residues. Trimming stripped 5 bases from V and 6 bases from J, with 15 bases between.

This clonotype was observed a few times. The chain employs TRBV9 and TRBJ2-5, with a tentative D call TRBD1 (6 bases). This CDR3 contains 19 residues. With 0 bases removed from V and 1 base from J, the gap between germline ends came to 22 bases. Germline V CDR1 and CDR2: SGDLS, YYNGEE. In DNA, the CDR3 is TGTGCCAGCAGCGTAGATGGTACCTTAAACCCCAGGGGCCAAGAGACCCAGTACTTC. Translation: CASSVDGTLNPRGQETQYF.